This T cell receptor (beta chain) appears in the sequencing data of a study of cytomegalovirus exposure and HLA in healthy donors. In regard to this clone: No antigen is known for it.

The PCR made use of 60 Vbeta and 13 Jbeta primers. Produced via immunoSEQ multiplex PCR; TCRdb's table is partial and in-frame only. Of roughly 120,000 clones in the sample, roughly 80% are singletons; the top ten hold more than 2.5%. Overall study results and limits: The likely explanation for a cluster of highly shared sequence variants was sequencing artifact. A few CMV-associated chains were confirmed in vitro to be specific for CMV antigens.

The CDR3 runs to 14 residues. V was shortened by 6 bases and J by 3 bases, with 15 bases between the two germline ends. Germline V gene data show CDR1 as MNHEY and CDR2 as SMNVEV (reference sequence). Sequencing was performed on PBMCs. V usage is TRBV27 and J usage is TRBJ2-7, with D possibly being TRBD1 (6 bases). The origin of this receptor is a male donor in good health and CMV-seronegative. The CDR3 loop is CASRQGVQVYEQYF. DNA of the CDR3: TGTGCCAGCAGACAGGGAGTTCAGGTCTACGAGCAGTACTTC.